This T cell receptor beta chain was recovered during a study of blood T cell repertoires in COVID-19. Study overall: Both acute and convalescent COVID-19 samples were obtained from the United States, Italy and Spain. The analysed material was cDNA or gDNA that came from T cells, B-cell-depleted T cells, or PBMCs.

Per the original methods: Estimated nucleated cell counts came from reference gene primer amplification. The method was immunoSEQ multiplex PCR; TCRdb's version includes in-frame clones alone and lacks a portion of them. The D gene and trimming were derived from the DNA, and the V and J assignments and clone size from that table. The sample includes about 300,000 clones, around 90% of them seen just once. V shed 0 bases and J shed 7 bases, with 13 bases lying between them. The CDR3 consists of 15 residues. Per the germline V gene, CDR1 is SGDLS and CDR2 is YYNGEE. The rearrangement links TRBV9 to TRBJ2-2, with D maybe TRBD1 (5 bases). The sequencing sample was made of PBMCs or T cells enriched from blood (not recorded which). This TCR was sampled from a woman aged 25 to 39 who had recovered from COVID-19. The DNA for the CDR3 is TGTGCCAGCAGCGTAGTGCCAGGGTTTGACGGGGAGCTGTTTTTT. Translating gives CASSVVPGFDGELFF.